This T cell receptor (beta chain) came from a study of blood T cell repertoires in COVID-19. Study-wide background: COVID-19 samples from acute and convalescent phases originated in the United States, Italy and Spain. T cells, B-cell-depleted T cells, or PBMCs provided the cDNA or gDNA that served as material.

J lost 5 bases, V lost 1 base, and 8 bases had no gene match. The CDR3 loop spans 17 amino acids. CDR1 is SGHRS and CDR2 is YFSETQ in the germline V gene. Per the study methods: Estimation of nucleated cell counts was performed using reference gene primer amplification. TCRdb keeps only in-frame clones here, not all; method: immunoSEQ multiplex PCR. Clone size and V and J calls were adopted from that table, with D and trimming inferred from the DNA. The sample holds 70,000 to 90,000 clones, over 75% seen once. The sequencing sample was made of peripheral blood. This sequence originates from a man aged 45-60 years with acute or convalescent COVID-19. The J gene is TRBJ2-5, the V gene TRBV5-1; 13 bases agree with TRBD2. Written as DNA, the CDR3 is TGCGCCAGCAGCTTGTTAACTAGCGGGGGGGATACGGAGACCCAGTACTTC. It is translated as CASSLLTSGGDTETQYF.